Here is one T cell receptor (beta chain) with its context. Antigen unknown. PCR primers comprised 60 Vbeta and 13 Jbeta primers. Assay used: immunoSEQ multiplex PCR; TCRdb lists only in-frame clones, some missing. The sample lists some 79,000 clones; 63% were seen once. These data originate in a study of cytomegalovirus exposure and HLA in healthy donors. Findings and limits, study-wide: Rates of TCR association differed by HLA locus in a later analysis, with DRB1 highest and HLA-C lowest. Rare TCR sequences predominated, though certain public TCRs were found in many donors.

Specimen: PBMCs. The sequence derives from a woman between 40 and 55 years old in good health and CMV-seropositive.

This CDR3 reads CASSLLNEQFF. The CDR3 coding sequence is TGTGCCAGCAGCTTACTAAATGAGCAGTTCTTC. The rearrangement links TRBV5-4 to TRBJ2-1; D unclear. This CDR3 comprises 11 residues. The V gene's germline CDR1 is SGHNT and CDR2 YYREEE (reference sequence). Trimming removed 2 bases at V and 7 bases at J, with 4 bases between.